This T cell receptor (beta chain) originates from a study of T cells in Graves' hyperthyroidism and ophthalmopathy. Notes on the study in general: Ophthalmopathy prediction by the model preceded onset by a median about 6 months. Blood also held most thyroid clonotypes expanded beyond 0.001.

With respect to this clonotype: The antigen remains undetermined.

V was cut by 0 bases and J by 9 bases, with 17 bases left in between. The CDR3 is 16 amino acids. Germline V CDR1 and CDR2: LGHNA, YSLEER. The CDR3 regions of TCR beta were amplified from RNA transcripts. With the HTBI primer set, the TCR CDR3 went through a first round of RT-PCR. In TCRdb, the multiplex PCR reads were re-called with MiXCR into one record per CDR3 protein. This table holds 600,000 to 650,000 distinct CDR3 sequences, roughly 17% found once. The sample was blood. V usage is TRBV4-3 and J usage is TRBJ2-2; D unclear. This sequence was found in a woman in her 30s with Graves' hyperthyroidism. This CDR3 is CASSQEVSVGPRELFF. The CDR3 DNA sequence: TGCGCCAGCAGCCAAGAAGTTTCCGTCGGGCCCCGGGAGCTGTTTTTT.